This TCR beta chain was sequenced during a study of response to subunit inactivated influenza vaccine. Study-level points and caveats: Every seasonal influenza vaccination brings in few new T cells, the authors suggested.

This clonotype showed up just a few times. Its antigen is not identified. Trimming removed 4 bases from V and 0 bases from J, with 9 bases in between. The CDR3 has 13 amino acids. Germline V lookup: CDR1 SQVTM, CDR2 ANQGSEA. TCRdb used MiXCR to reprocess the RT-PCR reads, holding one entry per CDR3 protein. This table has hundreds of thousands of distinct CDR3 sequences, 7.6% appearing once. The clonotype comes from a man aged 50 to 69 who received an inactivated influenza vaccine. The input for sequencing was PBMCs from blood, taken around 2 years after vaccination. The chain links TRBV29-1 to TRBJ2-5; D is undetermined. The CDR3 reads CSVGLRYQETQYF. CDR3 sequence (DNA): TGCAGCGTTGGGCTGAGGTACCAAGAGACCCAGTACTTC.